What follows are 15 T cell receptor beta chains derived from one specimen sequenced in a study of cytomegalovirus exposure and HLA in healthy donors. This PCR relied on a set of 60 Vbeta primers and 13 Jbeta primers. Generated by immunoSEQ multiplex PCR, the TCRdb table keeps only in-frame clones and is missing some. The profile shows fewer than 200,000 clones, over 60% of them singletons. Sequenced input: PBMCs. These receptors were obtained from a man aged 40-55 years in good health and CMV-seropositive.

The chain employs TRBV28 and TRBJ2-3, with 7 bases fitting TRBD1. CDR3 length: 16 residues. V trimming: 2 bases; J trimming: 3 bases; junction bases outside the gene matches: 8. Germline assignment: CDR1 MDHEN and CDR2 SYDVKM. This CDR3 reads CASSLGGRGITDTQYF. The CDR3 DNA is TGTGCCAGCAGTTTAGGGGGCAGGGGGATAACAGATACGCAGTATTTT.

The V call is TRBV6-6, the J call TRBJ2-7; 10 bases line up with TRBD2. Germline loops: CDR1 MNHNY, CDR2 SVGAGI (reference sequence). The CDR3 has 15 residues. The trim removed 0 bases at V and 4 bases at J, leaving 3 bases unmatched. CDR3 nucleotide sequence: TGTGCCAGCAGTTACTCAGCGGGAGGGCCATACGAGCAGTACTTC. It yields the protein CASSYSAGGPYEQYF.

The chain carries TRBV11-2 and TRBJ1-2; D possibly corresponds to TRBD1 (6 bases). Germline-derived CDR1 and CDR2 are SGHAT and FQNNGV. V lost 5 bases and J 3 bases, leaving 10 bases between the germline ends. The CDR3 has 13 residues. This CDR3 is CASSLGGDYGYTF. CDR3 coding DNA: TGTGCCAGCAGCCTAGGGGGAGACTATGGCTACACCTTC. The entire variable domain, with the rest obtained from reference TRBV11-2 and TRBJ1-2, is as follows: EAGVAQSPRYKIIEKRQSVAFWCNPISGHATLYWYQQILGQGPKLLIQFQNNGVVDDSQLPKDRFSAERLKGVDSTLKIQPAKLEDSAVYLCASSLGGDYGYTFGSGTRLTVV.

This clone has just a few counts. The chain recombines TRBV19 with TRBJ2-7; TRBD2 matches at 9 bases. This CDR3 has 14 residues. The J segment lost 3 bases and the V segment lost 4 bases, leaving 4 bases of the junction unmatched. Germline V gene sequence: CDR1 LNHDA, CDR2 SQIVND (reference sequence). DNA of the CDR3: TGTGCCAGTAGTAGGCAGACTAGCGGCTACGAGCAGTACTTC. Its protein is CASSRQTSGYEQYF.

This clone was seen a single time. This sequence joins TRBV19 and TRBJ1-2; D is perhaps TRBD1 (5 bases). CDR1 LNHDA and CDR2 SQIVND come from the germline V gene (reference sequence). V lost 0 bases and J 4 bases, leaving 12 bases between the germline ends. CDR3 length equals 15 residues. This chain's CDR3 is CASSIDHRRSYGYTF. CDR3 coding DNA: TGTGCCAGTAGTATAGATCACAGGCGTTCCTATGGCTACACCTTC.

The CDR3 nucleotides are TGTGCCAGCACTCCGGGACAGGGGGTCCGTCAGCCCCAGCATTTT. Translating gives CASTPGQGVRQPQHF. The chain combines TRBV27 with TRBJ1-5; 11 bases line up with TRBD1. V was clipped by 7 bases and J by 6 bases; unmatched bases: 8. Per germline, CDR1 MNHEY and CDR2 SMNVEV (reference sequence). CDR3 length: 15 amino acids.

In this sample, this clone turned up once. The chain is built from TRBV5-1 and TRBJ2-1; 11 positions agree with TRBD2. This CDR3 spans 17 amino acids. V lost 0 bases and J lost 6; bases outside the gene matches: 8. CDR1 is SGHRS, CDR2 YFSETQ, per germline. The CDR3 here is CASSLAGLAGGTNEQFF. The CDR3 DNA follows: TGCGCCAGCAGCTTGGCCGGGCTAGCGGGAGGAACCAATGAGCAGTTCTTC.

V gene TRBV6-5 combines with J gene TRBJ1-1, with 7 bases lining up with TRBD1. J gave up 6 bases and V 5 bases, and 3 bases lay outside the gene matches. The CDR3 has 12 residues. Germline CDR1 MNHEY, CDR2 SVGAGI. The CDR3 bases are TGTGCCAGCAGTCTAGGACAGGCTGAAGCTTTCTTT. Its translation: CASSLGQAEAFF.

This chain links TRBV27 with TRBJ1-2; D possibly corresponds to TRBD1 (6 bases). CDR3 length: 13 amino acids. From germline, CDR1 is MNHEY and CDR2 SMNVEV (reference sequence). Trimming pared 3 bases from V and 6 bases from J, leaving 11 bases between. The CDR3 nucleotides read TGTGCCAGCAGTTTTTGGGGGGGCGATGGCTACACCTTC. Its protein product is CASSFWGGDGYTF.

V gene TRBV7-8 combines with J gene TRBJ1-5; possible D gene TRBD1, 5 bases. CDR1 is SGHVS and CDR2 is FQNEAQ in the germline V gene. The CDR3 totals 14 residues. The V end was cut by 2 bases, the J end by 4 bases, with 9 bases between. The CDR3 region has the DNA TGTGCCAGCAGCTTAAGCAGGGCTAATCAGCCCCAGCATTTT. Translation: CASSLSRANQPQHF.

V usage is TRBV14 and J usage is TRBJ2-1; TRBD2 is a possible D gene (5 bases). Germline V gene lookup returns CDR1 SGHDN and CDR2 FVKESK. The CDR3 covers 16 residues. V was clipped by 4 bases and J by 0 bases, with 13 bases between them. Written as DNA, the CDR3 is TGTGCCAGCAGCCGATTACTAGTGGGCTCCTACAATGAGCAGTTCTTC. This sequence encodes CASSRLLVGSYNEQFF.

This clone was seen just once. This chain links TRBV10-2 with TRBJ2-1; a weak D match, TRBD1 (7 bases). Germline V gene lookup returns CDR1 WSHSY and CDR2 SAAADI. V shed 8 bases and J shed 1 base, with 21 bases lying between them. The CDR3 totals 17 residues. In DNA form, the CDR3 reads TGCGCCAGCGGGGAGAGATTGACAGGGAGGTCCTACAATGAGCAGTTCTTC. It encodes CASGERLTGRSYNEQFF.

This clone was detected once. The chain joins TRBV6-1 to TRBJ2-1, with TRBD2 matching over 12 bases. Germline loops: CDR1 MNHNS, CDR2 SASEGT. The CDR3 totals 15 residues. V shed 6 bases, J shed 9 bases, and the junction held 9 bases outside the gene matches. The CDR3 here is CASRTTSGSEVEQFF. CDR3 nucleotides: TGTGCCAGCAGGACGACTAGCGGGAGTGAAGTTGAGCAGTTCTTC.

This clone was observed a single time. The rearrangement uses TRBV6-6 and TRBJ2-7; maybe TRBD2 (6 bases). CDR3 length: 13 amino acids. The V end was cut by 6 bases, the J end by 5 bases, with 14 bases between. The germline V gene has CDR1 MNHNY and CDR2 SVGAGI (reference sequence). CDR3 nucleotide sequence: TGTGCCAGCAGCCGATCACCTAGCGACGAGCAGTACTTC. It codes for CASSRSPSDEQYF.

This clone was found a few times. V and J are TRBV5-1 and TRBJ2-7; maybe TRBD1 (5 bases). Trimming took 2 bases from V and 2 from J, leaving 14 bases between them. The CDR3 sequence is 15 residues long. Germline V lookup: CDR1 SGHRS, CDR2 YFSETQ. This CDR3 reads CASSFSQGKAYEQYF. The CDR3 DNA follows: TGCGCCAGCAGCTTTTCTCAGGGAAAAGCCTACGAGCAGTACTTC.